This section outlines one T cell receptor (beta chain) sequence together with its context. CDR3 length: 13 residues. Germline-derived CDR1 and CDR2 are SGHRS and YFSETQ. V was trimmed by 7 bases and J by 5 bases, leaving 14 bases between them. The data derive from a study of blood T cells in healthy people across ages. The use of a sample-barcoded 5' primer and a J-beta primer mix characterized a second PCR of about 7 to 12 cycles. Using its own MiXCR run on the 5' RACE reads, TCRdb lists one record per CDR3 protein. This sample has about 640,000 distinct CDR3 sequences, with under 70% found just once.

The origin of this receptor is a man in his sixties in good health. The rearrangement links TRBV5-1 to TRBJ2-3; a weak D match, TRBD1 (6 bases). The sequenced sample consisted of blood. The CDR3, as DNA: TGCGCCAGCGCACCTGGGGGCGGAGATACGCAGTATTTT. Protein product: CASAPGGGDTQYF.